The 13 T cell receptor beta chains reported below all come from one sample, sequenced in a study of T-cell reconstitution after alpha-beta-depleted transplantation in children. Unique molecular identifiers tagged the TCRbeta library. TCRdb reprocessed the PCR reads with MiXCR, giving one entry per CDR3 protein. The sample shows about 540,000 distinct CDR3 sequences, around 19% of them seen only once. The sample was PBMCs from the stem cell graft donor, taken from the stem cell graft. Every receptor here comes from a human donor who donated a stem cell graft to a child with acute lymphoblastic leukemia.

The rearrangement links TRBV6-5 to TRBJ2-3, with unresolved D. This CDR3 is built from 12 residues. The ends were cut back, 5 bases at V and 15 bases at J, with 18 bases in the middle. Germline V gene lookup returns CDR1 MNHEY and CDR2 SVGAGI. The CDR3 DNA reads TGTGCCAGCAGTGACCAAGAAAGAGCCTCATATTTT. Its translation: CASSDQERASYF.

V gene TRBV19 combines with J gene TRBJ2-1, with 7 positions matching TRBD2. CDR3 length: 13 amino acids. The germline CDR1 and CDR2 sequences are LNHDA and SQIVND (reference sequence). The ends lost 10 bases at V and 4 bases at J; junction bases unmatched: 7. The CDR3: CATFSGSYNEQFF. For the CDR3, the DNA is TGTGCCACCTTTAGCGGGTCTTACAATGAGCAGTTCTTC. The whole variable domain, filled in from reference TRBV19 and TRBJ2-1, reads DGGITQSPKYLFRKEGQNVTLSCEQNLNHDAMYWYRQDPGQGLRLIYYSQIVNDFQKGDIAEGYSVSREKKESFPLTVTSAQKNPTAFYLCATFSGSYNEQFFGPGTRLTVL.

This clonotype has more than one count but fewer than ten. The chain employs TRBV4-1 and TRBJ2-3; 7 positions match TRBD1. Germline values: CDR1 MGHRA, CDR2 YSYEKL. The CDR3 is made up of 18 amino acids. V trimming: 4 bases; J trimming: 3 bases; junction bases outside the gene matches: 16. CDR3 bases: TGCGCCAGCAGCCGTCTACTTGGTCGAAGGGGGCGGACAGATACGCAGTATTTT. This sequence encodes CASSRLLGRRGRTDTQYF.

V gene TRBV12-3 or TRBV12-4 combines with J gene TRBJ2-2; TRBD1 is a possible D gene (6 bases). V was shortened by 3 bases and J by 0 bases, with 11 bases between the two germline ends. The CDR3 covers 16 residues. CDR3 nucleotide sequence: TGTGCCAGCAGTTTCGAAGGACAGACGAACACCGGGGAGCTGTTTTTT. As protein: CASSFEGQTNTGELFF.

This chain connects TRBV5-1 to TRBJ2-3, with 7 bases that match TRBD1. This CDR3 is 17 amino acids long. Germline V lookup: CDR1 SGHRS, CDR2 YFSETQ. Trimming removed 1 base from V and 2 bases from J; junction bases left unmatched: 10. CDR3 amino acids: CASSLFSQGDSTDTQYF. CDR3 sequence (DNA): TGCGCCAGCAGCTTGTTTTCGCAGGGGGATTCCACAGATACGCAGTATTTT.

The chain recombines TRBV11-2 with TRBJ2-7, with D hard to call. Germline V gene data show CDR1 as SGHAT and CDR2 as FQNNGV. Trimming left V 11 bases short and J 2 bases short, with 16 bases between. The CDR3 length is 13 residues. The CDR3 sequence: CAAALGVTYEQYF. CDR3 DNA sequence: TGTGCCGCTGCACTGGGTGTGACCTACGAGCAGTACTTC.

The genes are TRBV7-9 and TRBJ1-4; a weak D match, TRBD1 (5 bases). With 1 base removed from V and 7 bases from J, the gap between germline ends came to 13 bases. The CDR3 is made up of 15 amino acids. Germline-derived CDR1 and CDR2 are SEHNR and FQNEAQ (reference sequence). CDR3 DNA: TGTGCCAGCAGCTTAGTTCCGCAGGGTGGTGAAAAACTGTTTTTT. This encodes CASSLVPQGGEKLFF.

This clonotype was counted only a few times. The rearrangement uses TRBV4-2 and TRBJ1-6; D perhaps matches TRBD1 (6 bases). Germline CDR1 LGHNA, CDR2 YNFKEQ. Deletions cut 1 base from V and 10 bases from J, with 14 bases between. This CDR3 has 15 amino acids. The CDR3 nucleotides read TGTGCCAGCAGCCAAGTCATTAGGGGGGACTCACCCCTCCACTTT. Its translation: CASSQVIRGDSPLHF.

This clonotype was observed a few times. The chain uses TRBV29-1 and TRBJ2-1; 7 nucleotides line up with TRBD2. Germline values: CDR1 SQVTM, CDR2 ANQGSEA. Trimming at V came to 2 bases and at J to 1 base, leaving 2 bases not matched to a gene. The CDR3 extends over 14 amino acids. The CDR3 DNA follows: TGCAGCGTTGAACTAGCGGCTTCCTACAATGAGCAGTTCTTC. Translating gives CSVELAASYNEQFF.

The chain joins TRBV5-1 to TRBJ2-1; D might be TRBD1 (5 bases). The CDR3 is 16 residues long. The ends were cut back, 3 bases at V and 9 bases at J, with 22 bases in the middle. Germline CDR1 and CDR2: SGHRS and YFSETQ. DNA of the CDR3: TGCGCCAGCAGCTCCAATGACAGCCCATTATGGGGTGAGCAGTTCTTC. This sequence encodes CASSSNDSPLWGEQFF.

V is TRBV12-3 or TRBV12-4 and J is TRBJ2-1; D is ambiguous. This CDR3 is built from 14 residues. Trimming pared 1 base from V and 4 bases from J, leaving 8 bases between. For the CDR3, the DNA is TGTGCCAGCAGTTTAGGGTCTCTTTACAATGAGCAGTTCTTC. Protein: CASSLGSLYNEQFF.

The sample holds many counts of this clonotype. The chain joins TRBV27 to TRBJ1-2, with a weak D call TRBD1 (6 bases). This CDR3 comprises 14 residues. V was clipped by 7 bases and J by 5 bases, with 17 bases between them. Germline V gene sequence: CDR1 MNHEY, CDR2 SMNVEV (reference sequence). The CDR3 bases are TGTGCCAGCACTACTTCCGGGACACCATATGGCTACACCTTC. Its protein product is CASTTSGTPYGYTF.

The gene calls are TRBV7-9 and TRBJ2-7; TRBD2 agrees at 7 bases. Germline values: CDR1 SEHNR, CDR2 FQNEAQ (reference sequence). The CDR3 is 12 residues long. Unmatched junction bases numbered 5, after V lost 6 bases and J lost 6 bases. CDR3 loop: CASRLAEREQYF. CDR3 bases: TGTGCCAGCAGGCTAGCGGAGCGCGAGCAGTACTTC.